Listed here is a single T cell receptor beta chain. The data originate from a study of T cells after yellow fever vaccination. J was trimmed by 8 bases and V by 6 bases; bases with no gene match: 3. The germline V gene has CDR1 MNHEY and CDR2 SVGEGT. The CDR3 covers 12 residues. TCRdb itself ran the 5' RACE reads through MiXCR, one entry per CDR3 protein. In the table there are 300,000 or so distinct CDR3 sequences, approximately 8% of which are singletons. The chain is built from TRBV6-2 or TRBV6-3 and TRBJ2-1, with TRBD1 matching over 8 bases. This sequence originates from a man between 18 and 29 years old who received the YFV17D yellow fever vaccine. Sequencing used CD4+ T cells sorted from PBMCs, obtained 5 days after the yellow fever booster vaccination. Written as DNA, the CDR3 is TGTGCCAGCAGGGACAGGGCGGATGAGCAGTTCTTC. The encoded protein is CASRDRADEQFF.